The entry below gives a single T cell receptor beta chain sequence along with its context. What antigen it recognizes has not been identified. The record has no base qualities; no much larger clone is one base away. Each collaborating institution followed its own protocols to collect whole blood in K2EDTA tubes. For TCRbeta analysis, collaborator samples were shipped as frozen whole blood, as isolated PBMCs, or as DNA extracted from either sample type. The data belong to a study of blood T cell repertoires in COVID-19 (TCRdb year 2020). The study in broad terms: Samples covering the acute and convalescent phases of COVID-19 were provided by collaborators in the United States, Italy and Spain. The material from the prospective study consisted of cDNA or gDNA derived from T cells, B-cell-depleted T cells, or PBMCs. Subjects who had been exposed to COVID-19, were actively infected with it, or had recovered from it provided the deeply sampled blood TCRbeta repertoires that made up the dataset. A freely available public database, intended as a resource for researchers studying the immune response to SARS-CoV-2, is where the repertoires were released. Samples were obtained from the ongoing ImmuneRACE study (first 160 participants) and from roughly 1,300 subjects provided by 6 global collaborators. A de-identified subject ID, COVID-19 status, age in years and sex were almost always included in the sample metadata. HLA class I and class II types, where available, came from metadata supplied by the sample provider rather than from assay-based typing.

Overall study results and their limits: The quantity of clinical and demographic metadata differed by source and by participant and was supplied without curation.

TCRbeta CDR3 regions were amplified from genomic DNA using the immunoSEQ Assay, a bias-controlled multiplex PCR. The original methods were these. The number of nucleated cells in each sample was estimated by amplification of reference gene primers within the assay. Sequence reads were collapsed and filtered to measure the absolute abundance of every unique TCRbeta CDR3 rearrangement. For each sample, productive Simpson clonality was calculated by taking the square root of Simpson's diversity index across productive rearrangements. Not all clones reach the TCRdb copy of this immuneACCESS table, which keeps in-frame sequences only. Checked studies attribute under half of the gap to unresolved V genes and leave the rest unexplained. From that table come the V and J calls and clone size; the DNA was used to work out D and trimming. In all, the sample holds over 70,000 clones, and about 72% of those were seen once. The ten largest make up about 15% of the sample.

The source is a man in his 70s with active or convalescent COVID-19. Specimen: peripheral blood.

The CDR3 here reads CASSDSRGRTPEASPLHF. The sequenced DNA is TGTGCCAGCAGCGATTCCAGGGGGCGCACTCCCGAAGCTTCACCCCTCCACTTT. The sequence links TRBV28 to TRBJ1-6; 8 of the junction bases match TRBD1. V lost 6 bases and J lost 9 bases, and the count of bases not matched to a germline gene is 19. CDR1 and CDR2 (MDHEN, SYDVKM) derive from the germline V gene. The CDR3 has 18 amino acids, counting the end cysteine and phenylalanine. The sequence is cut down to CDR3 DNA, 54 bases in frame from base 1.